The TCR beta chain under discussion was sequenced for a study of shared clonotypes between healthy human individuals. Study-level findings and limits: The study drew on few donors, limiting represented genetic and exposure-history diversity.

Of note for this clone: The antigen is undetermined.

Germline V gene sequence: CDR1 MNHEY, CDR2 SMNVEV (reference sequence). Between the trimmed V and J ends, which lost 2 bases and 6 bases, there was a span of 13 bases. CDR3 length: 14 amino acids. Around 32,000 T cell genomes, or around 0.2 ug DNA, went into the sorted-subset replicate PCRs. Only in-frame clones appear in the TCRdb table, and some are missing; sequencing was by immunoSEQ multiplex PCR. In the table there are roughly 640,000 clones, approximately 74% of which are singletons. The TCR comes from a woman in her 30s in good health. Source material: memory CD4+ T cells sorted from blood. Described subset: CD45RA-negative fraction. The rearrangement uses TRBV27 and TRBJ1-2; D uncertain. CDR3 coding DNA: TGTGCCAGCAGTTTAGTTGGCAAGAGGGATGGCTACACCTTC. Translated: CASSLVGKRDGYTF.